This T cell receptor beta chain was recovered during a study of cytomegalovirus exposure and HLA in healthy donors. Comment on this clone: Its matching antigen is unknown.

Findings of the study overall: Available immune exposure information covered CMV serostatus only.

Both 60 Vbeta primers and 13 Jbeta primers went into the PCR. The method was immunoSEQ multiplex PCR; TCRdb's version includes in-frame clones alone and lacks a portion of them. The table lists about 160,000 clones, 80% to 90% of them singletons. CDR3 size: 16 residues. Germline CDR1 is SGHDT and CDR2 is YYEEEE. V was clipped by 4 bases and J by 3 bases; unmatched bases: 5. The sample consisted of PBMCs. This rearrangement joins TRBV5-6 to TRBJ2-1; 12 bases line up with TRBD2. The clonotype was recovered from a man aged 18 to 35 in good health and CMV-seropositive. The CDR3 DNA reads TGTGCCAGCAGCAATAGACTAGCGGGGGTCTACAATGAGCAGTTCTTC. Translated: CASSNRLAGVYNEQFF.